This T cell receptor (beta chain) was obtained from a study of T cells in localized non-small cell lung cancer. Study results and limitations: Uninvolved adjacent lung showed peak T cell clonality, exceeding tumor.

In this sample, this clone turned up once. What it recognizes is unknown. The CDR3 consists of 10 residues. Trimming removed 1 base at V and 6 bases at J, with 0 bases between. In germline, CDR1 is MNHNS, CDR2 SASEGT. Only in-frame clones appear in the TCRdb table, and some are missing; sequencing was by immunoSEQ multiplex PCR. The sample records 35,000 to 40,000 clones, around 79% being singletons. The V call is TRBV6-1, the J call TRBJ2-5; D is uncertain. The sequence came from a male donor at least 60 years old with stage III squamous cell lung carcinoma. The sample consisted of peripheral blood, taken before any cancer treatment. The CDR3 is CASSEETQYF. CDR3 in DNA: TGTGCCAGCAGTGAAGAGACCCAGTACTTC.